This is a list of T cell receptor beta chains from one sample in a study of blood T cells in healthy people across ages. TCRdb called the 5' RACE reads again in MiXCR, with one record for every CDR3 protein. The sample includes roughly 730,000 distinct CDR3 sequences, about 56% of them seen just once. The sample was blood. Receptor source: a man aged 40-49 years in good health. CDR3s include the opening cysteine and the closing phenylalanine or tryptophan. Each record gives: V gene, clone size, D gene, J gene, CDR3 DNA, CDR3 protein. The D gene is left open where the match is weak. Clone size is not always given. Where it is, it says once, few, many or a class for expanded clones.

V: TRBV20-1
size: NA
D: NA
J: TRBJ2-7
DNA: TGCAGTGCCGCCCCCAACTCGTTCTACGAGCAGTACTTC
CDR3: CSAAPNSFYEQYF

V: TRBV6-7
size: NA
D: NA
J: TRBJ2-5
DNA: TGTGCCAGCCTAAGGGGGGGGGACATTGGAGAGACCCAGTACTTC
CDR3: CASLRGGDIGETQYF

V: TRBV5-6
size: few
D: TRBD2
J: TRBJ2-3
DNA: TGTGCCAGCAGCTTGGTCGGGAGGGCGGCCAGCACAGATACGCAGTATTTT
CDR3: CASSLVGRAASTDTQYF

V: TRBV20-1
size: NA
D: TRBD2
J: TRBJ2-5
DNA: TGCAGTGCTAGTAATCTAGCGGGAAAGATAGAGACCCAGTACTTC
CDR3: CSASNLAGKIETQYF

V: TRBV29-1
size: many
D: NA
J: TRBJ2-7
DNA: TGCAGCGTTGTGGGGGTTTTGCGCGAGCAGTACTTC
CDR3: CSVVGVLREQYF

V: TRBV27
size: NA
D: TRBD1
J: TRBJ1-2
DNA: TGTGCCAGCAGACTTGGACAGGGGAGCTATGGCTACACCTTC
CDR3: CASRLGQGSYGYTF

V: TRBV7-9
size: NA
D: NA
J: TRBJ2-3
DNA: TGTGCCAGCAGCTTCGAGGGGACCTCCAGCACAGATACGCAGTATTTT
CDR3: CASSFEGTSSTDTQYF

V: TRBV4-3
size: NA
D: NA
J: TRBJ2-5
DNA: TGCGCCAGCAGCCAAGATTCCCGCCAAGAGACCCAGTACTTC
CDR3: CASSQDSRQETQYF

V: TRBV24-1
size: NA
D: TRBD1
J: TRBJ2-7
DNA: TGTGCCACCAGTGATTTGCTCGGGACAGGGGGCACGAATGAGCAGTACTTC
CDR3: CATSDLLGTGGTNEQYF

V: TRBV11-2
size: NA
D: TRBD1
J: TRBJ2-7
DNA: TGTGCCAGCAGCCCTATAGGACAGGGAAACGAGCAGTACTTC
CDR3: CASSPIGQGNEQYF

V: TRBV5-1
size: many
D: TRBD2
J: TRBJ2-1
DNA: TGCGCCAGCAGCTTGGGGGGACTAGCCGCCCAGGTTGAGCAGTTCTTC
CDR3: CASSLGGLAAQVEQFF

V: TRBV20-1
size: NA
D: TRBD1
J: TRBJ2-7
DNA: TGCAGTGCTAGAGTTTCCGACAGGGGCTCGGGGCAGTACTTC
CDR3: CSARVSDRGSGQYF

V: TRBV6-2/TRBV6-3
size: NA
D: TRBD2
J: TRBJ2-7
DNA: TGTGCCAGCAGACCTGGGACTATCCAAGAGACCCAGTATTTC
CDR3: CASRPGTIQETQYF

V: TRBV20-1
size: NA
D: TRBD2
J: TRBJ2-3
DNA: TGCAGTGCTAACCCCTACCGACTAGCGGGGGGCGGGGATACGCAGTATTTT
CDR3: CSANPYRLAGGGDTQYF

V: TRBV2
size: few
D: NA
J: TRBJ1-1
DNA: TGTGCCAGCAGTGAAAACGAACAGCCTTCAACAGCTTTCTTT
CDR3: CASSENEQPSTAFF

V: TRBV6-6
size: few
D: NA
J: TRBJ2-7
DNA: TGTGCCAGCAGCCTTGGGCTAGCGAAAATCTACGAGCAGTACTTC
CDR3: CASSLGLAKIYEQYF

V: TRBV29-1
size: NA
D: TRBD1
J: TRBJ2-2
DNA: TGCAGTGCCGGGACAGGAGGGACCGGGGAGCTGTTTTTT
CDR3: CSAGTGGTGELFF

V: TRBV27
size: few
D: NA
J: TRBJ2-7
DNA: TGTGCCAGCAGTTTTCGACAGGTGAACTCCTACGAGCAGTACTTC
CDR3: CASSFRQVNSYEQYF

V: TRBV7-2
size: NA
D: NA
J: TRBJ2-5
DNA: TGTGCCAGCAGCTTAGGGTTAGCCCAGTACTTC
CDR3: CASSLGLAQYF

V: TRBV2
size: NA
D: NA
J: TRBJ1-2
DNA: TGTGCCAGCAGACTTACCAGCGAATCTGGCTACACCTTC
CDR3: CASRLTSESGYTF

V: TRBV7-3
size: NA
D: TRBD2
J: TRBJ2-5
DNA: TGTGCCAGCAGCTTAACCGCAACTAGCGAGTCAGAGACCCAGTACTTC
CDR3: CASSLTATSESETQYF

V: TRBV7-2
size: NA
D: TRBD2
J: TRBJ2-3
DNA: TGTGCCAGCAGCTTTGGGACTAGTCGCTCAGATACGCAGTATTTT
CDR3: CASSFGTSRSDTQYF

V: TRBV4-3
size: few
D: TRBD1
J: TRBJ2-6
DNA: TGCGCCAGCAGCCAAGCGAACAGGGGCCTTAGCTCTGGGGCCAACGTCCTGACTTTC
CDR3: CASSQANRGLSSGANVLTF

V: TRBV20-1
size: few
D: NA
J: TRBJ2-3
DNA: TGCAGTGCTAGTCCCCTAGATCCAGATACGCAGTATTTT
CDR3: CSASPLDPDTQYF

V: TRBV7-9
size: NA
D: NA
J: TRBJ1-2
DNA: TGTGCCAGCAGCTCTGACGAGTATGGCTACACCTTC
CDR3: CASSSDEYGYTF

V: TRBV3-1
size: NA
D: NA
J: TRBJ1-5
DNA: TGTGCCAGCAGCCAATCCCCAGGGTCCAATCAGCCCCAGCATTTT
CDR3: CASSQSPGSNQPQHF

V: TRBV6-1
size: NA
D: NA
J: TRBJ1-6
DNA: TGTGCCAGCAGTGAACGGATACCAATCTATTCACCCCTCCACTTT
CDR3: CASSERIPIYSPLHF

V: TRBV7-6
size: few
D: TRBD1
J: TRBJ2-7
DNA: TGTGCCAGCAGCCAATTCCGGGACAGGGTGAACGAGCAGTACTTC
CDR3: CASSQFRDRVNEQYF

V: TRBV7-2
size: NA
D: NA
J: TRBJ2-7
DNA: TGTGCCAGCTTCGACCATTCACGGACTTACGAGCAGTACTTC
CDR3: CASFDHSRTYEQYF

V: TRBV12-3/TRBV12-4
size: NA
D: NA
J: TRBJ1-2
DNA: TGTGCCGGCAGTTTTGGACAGAACTATGGCTACACCTTC
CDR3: CAGSFGQNYGYTF

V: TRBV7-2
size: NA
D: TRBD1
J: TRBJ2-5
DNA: TGTGCCAGCAGCCTTCAGAGGACAGGGGGCTTTGGAGAGACCCAGTACTTC
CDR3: CASSLQRTGGFGETQYF

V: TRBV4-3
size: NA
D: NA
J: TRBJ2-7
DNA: TGCGCCAGCAGCCACGGGCAGGCCTCCTACAATGAGCAGTACTTC
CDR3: CASSHGQASYNEQYF

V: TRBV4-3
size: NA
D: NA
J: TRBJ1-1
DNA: TGCGCCAGCAGCCAAGATTCCGGCGGGAACACTGAAGCTTTCTTT
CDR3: CASSQDSGGNTEAFF

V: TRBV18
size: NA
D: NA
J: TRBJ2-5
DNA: TGTGCCAGCTCACCCATTGGGGATTATCAAGAGACCCAGTACTTC
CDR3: CASSPIGDYQETQYF

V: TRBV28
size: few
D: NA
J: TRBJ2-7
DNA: TGTGCCACCCCGCGGTCCCACACAGTTACCTCCTACGAGCAGTACTTC
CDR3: CATPRSHTVTSYEQYF

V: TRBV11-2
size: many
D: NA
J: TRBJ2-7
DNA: TGTGCCAGCAGCGGCAACTACGAGCAGTACTTC
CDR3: CASSGNYEQYF

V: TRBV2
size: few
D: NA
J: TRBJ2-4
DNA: TGTGCCAGCAGTGGGGGAACAGGGATAGGAAGGGCCAAAAACATTCAGTACTTC
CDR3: CASSGGTGIGRAKNIQYF

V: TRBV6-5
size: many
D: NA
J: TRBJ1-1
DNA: TGTGCCAGCAGCGCCGGGAGACACATGAACACTGAAGCTTTCTTT
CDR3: CASSAGRHMNTEAFF

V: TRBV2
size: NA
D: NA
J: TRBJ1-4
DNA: TGTGCCAGCAGTGAAGGTATAGACGCTGAAAAACTGTTTTTT
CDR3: CASSEGIDAEKLFF

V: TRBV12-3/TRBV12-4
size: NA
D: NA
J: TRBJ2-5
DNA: TGTGCCAGCAGTCGCACAGGGTTTGGGGACAATGAGCAGTACTTC
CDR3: CASSRTGFGDNEQYF